This TCR beta chain emerged from a study of blood T cell repertoires in COVID-19. Trimming pared 6 bases from V and 8 bases from J, leaving 22 bases between. The CDR3 has 15 residues. Germline-derived CDR1 and CDR2 are MNHEY and SMNVEV (reference sequence). Original processing methods: Researchers report that nucleated cell counts were estimated from reference gene primer amplification. Generated by immunoSEQ multiplex PCR, the TCRdb table keeps only in-frame clones and is missing some. That table supplies the V and J calls and clone size; D and trimming were determined from the DNA. Among 300,000 to 450,000 clones listed, around 89% were seen once. Donors of Cohort 3 who recovered were those that had two negative PCRs, clearance, or symptom resolution.

The clonotype comes from a woman between 18 and 30 years old who had recovered from COVID-19. V gene TRBV27 combines with J gene TRBJ1-1; D is unresolved. The specimen was PBMCs or T cells enriched from blood (not recorded which). The CDR3 is CASSRTPDGAHEAFF. The DNA of the CDR3 is TGTGCCAGCAGCCGTACTCCCGACGGAGCCCACGAAGCTTTCTTT.